The clone carrying this T cell receptor (beta chain) was observed a handful of times. Its antigen is as yet unknown. V shed 0 bases and J shed 0 bases, with 8 bases lying between them. The CDR3 runs to 16 residues. CDR1 KGHSH and CDR2 LQKENI come from the germline V gene. A unique molecular identifier was carried by every single TCR cDNA molecule. TCRdb ran MiXCR on the 5' RACE reads and lists one entry per CDR3 protein. The sample has 20,000 to 25,000 distinct CDR3 sequences; under 7.5% are singletons. This record comes from a study of spatial heterogeneity in lung cancer. The time point: sample taken at primary tumor resection. General study findings and limits: Ubiquitous and regional expanded TCR counts tracked ubiquitous and regional nonsynonymous mutations, respectively. Tumor mutation count correlated with how many alpha and beta TCRs expanded intratumorally.

This receptor was taken from a male donor with early-stage non-small cell lung cancer. The rearrangement links TRBV18 to TRBJ2-2, with a tentative D call TRBD1 (6 bases). The sequencing used lung tumor tissue, collected at surgery. The CDR3 DNA sequence: TGTGCCAGCTCACCACCAACAGGGCCGAACACCGGGGAGCTGTTTTTT. Translation: CASSPPTGPNTGELFF.